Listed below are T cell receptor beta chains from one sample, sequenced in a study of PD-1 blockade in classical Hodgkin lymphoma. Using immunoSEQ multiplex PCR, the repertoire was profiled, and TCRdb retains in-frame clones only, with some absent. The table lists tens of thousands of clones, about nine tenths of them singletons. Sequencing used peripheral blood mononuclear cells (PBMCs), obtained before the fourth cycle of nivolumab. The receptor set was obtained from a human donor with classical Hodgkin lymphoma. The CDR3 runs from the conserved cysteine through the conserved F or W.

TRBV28 CASSSPGGPDTQYF
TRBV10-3 CAISETGGKTDTQYF
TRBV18 CASSPDEPTYEQYF
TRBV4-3 CASSQDLSDTQYF
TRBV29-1 CSEGTEETQYF
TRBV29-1 CSVEGFDIGQSYGYTF
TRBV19 CASSITTSGGAYEQYF
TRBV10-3 CAISWDRGYEQYF
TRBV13 CASSLILGGNTGELFF
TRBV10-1 CARTISGGVVETQYF
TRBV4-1 CASSQDRDSYEQYF
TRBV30 CAWKVDTGELFF
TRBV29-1 CSVEDLWGNGPDTQYF
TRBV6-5 CASRGSGGPNQPQHF
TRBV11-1 CASSFGTLGEKLFF
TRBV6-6 CASSYSGLNTEAFF
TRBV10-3 CAISGDRANTEAFF
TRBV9 CASSVAGSASGKNIQYF
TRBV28 CAGQGALTGELFF
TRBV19 CASSTDRNYGYTF
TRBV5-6 CASSLGRGQGYTF
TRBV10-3 CAISAGQGGRNGYTF
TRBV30 CAWSVPRSTHEQFF
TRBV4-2 CASSQGDRGFLEQYF
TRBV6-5 CATYDRGLWGYTF
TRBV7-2 CASSLGGVRTPGGETQYF
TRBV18 CASSPYLGGADTEAFF
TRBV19 CASSSQGALGQPQHF
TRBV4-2 CASSQVSGLTSGGEVSYNEQFF
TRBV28 CASVSSRGSPLHF
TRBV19 CASSTRTNEAFF
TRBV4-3 CASSQDQGNTGELFF
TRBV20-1 CSASARREAFF
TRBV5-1 CASSFGTSSSYNEQFF
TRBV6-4 CASSDSGGATYNEQFF
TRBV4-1 CASSQDRDSYSPLHF
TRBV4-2 CASSQDREWNEQFF
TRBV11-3 CASSLDALEGYGYTF
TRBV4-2 CASSQVLGQMKNIQYF
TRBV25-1 CASRGRLATGELFF
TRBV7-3 CASSANPPVDTF
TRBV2 CASSPGRGSSEQYF
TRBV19 CASSIGGGEAFF
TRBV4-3 CASRANEKLFF
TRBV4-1 CASSQDRLKELRVVDYGYTF
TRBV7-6 CASSSGTGWANEQFF
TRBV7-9 CASSPTGEDRQPQHF
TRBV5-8 CASSRNTEAFF
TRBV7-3 CASSSTGTRVAETQYF
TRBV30 CAWSAAGNEQFF
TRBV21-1 CASSKFRTRTTYEQYF
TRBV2 CASSPSGGALETQYF
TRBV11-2 CASSLDPPQPLDYNEQFF